This T cell receptor beta chain was recorded in a study of blood T cell repertoires in COVID-19. TCRdb keeps only in-frame clones here, not all; method: immunoSEQ multiplex PCR. The table shows about 60,000 clones, with about 86% occurring only once. In germline, CDR1 is LGHDT, CDR2 YNNKEL (reference sequence). The trim removed 4 bases at V and 9 bases at J, leaving 17 bases unmatched. The CDR3 sequence is 17 residues long. Sequencing input: peripheral blood. This receptor was identified in a woman older than 75 with active COVID-19. The chain recombines TRBV3-1 (or the pseudogene TRBV3-2) with TRBJ2-1; 8 nucleotides line up with TRBD2. In nucleotides, the CDR3 is TGTGCCAGCAGCCTCAGCCGGGGGGGGGCACCGGAAGGTGAGCAGTTCTTC. Encoded protein: CASSLSRGGAPEGEQFF.